The present T cell receptor beta chain was sequenced within a study of shared clonotypes between healthy human individuals (dated by TCRdb to 2018 to 2020). Background for the entire study: The cohort comprised two women and a few men aged 18 to 49 years. To estimate repertoire size and how much clonotype sharing occurs between individuals, the study deeply sequenced the blood TCR repertoires of a handful of healthy adults. Libraries were prepared and TCR repertoires were sequenced by different laboratories using diverse techniques, in order to increase sequencing depth and limit assay-specific biases. For each donor, CD4 naive and CD4 memory were each given three plates, CD8 naive was given two plates, and CD8 memory was given one plate. Each donor's leukapheresis produced roughly between roughly 0.85 and 10 billion PBMCs.

V sheds 8 bases and J sheds 3 bases, leaving 17 bases between their ends. Sequences SGHTA (CDR1) and FQGNSA (CDR2) are obtained from the germline V gene. Including cysteine and phenylalanine, the CDR3 has 14 amino acids. Just CDR3 DNA is preserved here, 42 bases in frame from base 1. The paper's findings and limits, for the study overall: Sampling was restricted to blood, and TCR repertoires in tissues likely differ from the TCR repertoires found in blood. Based on pairwise subsampling, the degree of clonotype sharing among donors was expected to be affected by sequencing depth. Larger estimated clonotype richness was generally found for naive subsets than for memory subsets. The genetic and exposure-history diversity represented was limited by the small number of donors. Sharing across a few donors was observed for approximately 5% of naive CD4, over 3% of naive CD8, about 2.5% of memory CD4, and around 0.44% of memory CD8 clonotypes. Rarefaction of sorted-subset datasets indicated incomplete sequencing despite the large sequencing depth. Higher generation probabilities were observed for clonotypes shared by all four sorted-subset donors than for non-shared clonotypes.

Using the deep immunoSEQ assay, TCR CDR3 regions were amplified from genomic DNA by multiplex PCR. For each cell subset, the extracted genomic DNA was distributed evenly across all wells of several immunoSEQ 96-well plates, and each plate served as one replicate. Each replicate PCR for sorted subsets received 200 ng genomic DNA, equal to roughly 29,000 T cell genomes. The purified libraries were quantified using a Qubit 3.0 fluorometer, sized with a Bioanalyzer 2100, and then quantified again using the KAPA Library Quantification kit. A separate single-read 150-cycle Illumina NextSeq 550 flow cell was used to sequence each immunoSEQ 96-well plate. In the paper's pipeline: The immunoSEQ output contained only junctional sequences without quality scores, so filtering could not match that applied to full-length reads. To assign V/J genes and CDR3, sequences were annotated against IMGT germline references using PyIR, a Python wrapper for IgBLAST v1.9. Reads were removed for weak V/J assignments (E-value above 1e-6), missing CDR3, stop codons, out-of-frame junctions, or ambiguous translated residues. A V3J clonotype was defined by an identical inferred V gene, J gene, and CDR3 amino acid sequence. The percentage overlap between two repertoires was calculated by dividing the number of shared unique clonotypes by the size of the smaller repertoire. Richness of each repertoire was evaluated using RTK rarefaction, the Chao1 estimator, and Recon v2.1 estimates of unobserved clonotypes. For all TCRbeta clonotypes obtained by the gDNA method from four donors, generation probabilities were computed with OLGA. Entries here come from immuneACCESS through TCRdb and include only in-frame sequences with V and J called. Some clones fail to appear in such tables; in the studies checked, an unresolved V gene covers under half of the shortfall, and the cause of the remainder is unknown. Clone size and V and J calls were adopted from that table, with D and trimming inferred from the DNA. The sample has roughly 890,000 clones on record, about 92% of them singletons. The ten most abundant clones make up about 25% of the sample.

Details on this clone: The antigen this receptor binds is unknown. No qualities accompany the bases; no much larger clone lies one base away.

CD8 naive samples were CD45RO-negative cells positively selected for CCR7, giving a CD45RA+CCR7+ population that excluded TemRA cells. Donors were healthy HIV-negative adults with no recently reported acute infections or vaccinations. All donors were Caucasian adults living in Nashville, Tennessee, USA. Blood was obtained by leukapheresis, after which PBMCs were separated by Ficoll-Histopaque density gradient centrifugation and cryopreserved in liquid nitrogen vapor phase. Analytical flow cytometry was used to check the purity and quantity of each magnetically sorted T cell population. From each sorted fraction, genomic DNA was isolated and quantified by UV absorbance on a Nanodrop 2000c.

The chain couples TRBV7-2 to TRBJ2-7; the D segment cannot be called with confidence. Sequencing was performed on naive CD8+ T cells sorted from blood. This sample's cell subset or site label indicates: CD45RA+CCR7+. The sequence was collected from a man under 40 in good health. The CDR3 amino acid sequence is: CASPRRPRFYEQYF. The sequence in DNA is TGTGCCAGCCCTCGCCGCCCTCGGTTCTACGAGCAGTACTTC.